This T cell receptor beta chain was retrieved from a study of beta chain features in type 1 diabetes (dated by TCRdb to the late 2010s). A note on the overall study: Mean age, gender distribution, total cell number and subset yield were not different between patients and healthy donors. A total of roughly 99 million sorted cells were examined across all samples, and the number of cells per subset was strongly correlated with RNA yield. In the study, recently diagnosed type 1 diabetes patients and matched healthy donors were compared on the TCRB repertoires of their sorted circulating CD4+ T cell subsets. Regulatory and stem cell-like memory subsets were isolated from only 8 patients and roughly 8 healthy donors, whereas naive and central memory subsets came from all 30 or so donors.

The germline V and J ends show losses of 5 bases and 0 bases respectively, and no gene match explains 4 bases of the junction. CDR1 and CDR2 were assigned from the germline V gene as SGHRS and YFSETQ. The CDR3 has 14 amino acids, counting the end cysteine and phenylalanine. Just the 42-base CDR3 DNA is kept, in frame starting at base 1. Concerning this clone itself: Its binding antigen is unknown. No per-base quality is available; no much larger clone lies one base away.

Overall results and qualifications from the work: Shorter templates might be favored by PCR, yet because patient and control samples were amplified and corrected together, any such skew would affect both groups equally. In all four CD4+ subsets, TCRB CDR3 length was moderately but significantly shorter in type 1 diabetes patients. Sequencing cDNA rather than genomic DNA could over-represent highly expressing activated cells, although activation and CD3 levels did not differ between groups. HLA sub-analyses involved small numbers of individuals, so any influence of HLA type on TCRB rearrangement remained unresolved. Naive, central memory and regulatory TCRB repertoires appeared to be more alike among patients than among healthy donors. Fewer insertions and more nucleotide deletions at VDJ recombination sites were observed in patients with type 1 diabetes, implying thymic rearrangement abnormalities.

From each donor, a single peripheral blood sample of roughly 0.11 L on average was drawn into heparinised tubes. Using a panel that included CD45RO, CCR7, CD25, CD127, CD95 and CD27, naive, central memory, regulatory and stem cell-like memory CD4+ T cells were sorted on a BD FACSAria II. A purity above 95% was achieved for all sorted populations. PBMCs were isolated immediately by Lymphoprep density gradient centrifugation and stained directly without culture. Samples were stained and sorted in pairs, with one healthy donor and one patient per experiment, so that batch effects were minimized. All of the isolated RNA was reverse transcribed with the High Capacity cDNA Reverse Transcription Kit, so expressed TCRB transcripts were sequenced. Deep immunoSEQ sequencing was applied to naive, central memory and regulatory T cell samples, giving an average of roughly 3.6 million total reads per sample. Sorted cells were lysed in RLT buffer, and RNA was extracted using DNase-treated RNeasy Micro or Mini kits according to cell number. To prevent cross-contamination, each cell subset was processed individually, whereas patient and healthy donor samples were processed jointly. The immunoSEQ multiplex PCR was used to amplify TCRB sequences from cDNA, generating 87-bp fragments that spanned the CDR3 region. Sequencing of the amplicons was done on the Illumina HiSeq platform. Turning to the authors' computational methods: PCR bias was computationally corrected using synthetic template baselines, reads within Hamming distance 2 were collapsed, and singletons that could not be merged were discarded. Reads were aligned against IMGT so that V, D and J genes, CDR3 length and insertions or deletions at six rearrangement sites could be assigned. Within each subset, clonotype counts were normalized to sorted cell number, after which true diversity and Gini coefficients were computed with the tcR R package. The overlap coefficient, calculated on TCRB nucleotide sequences, was used to measure repertoire sharing. Out-of-frame TCRB sequences from naive cells were analyzed as a proxy for the pre-selection repertoire. The source is immuneACCESS, and TCRdb retained only in-frame sequences with V and J called. Part of the clones is not carried over; for the studies checked, unresolved V genes explain less than half of this, and the remainder is unexplained. The V and J calls and clone size are taken from that table; D and trimming were inferred from the DNA. A total of about 900,000 clones appear in this sample, 15% to 20% of them only once. 0.02% to 0.03% of the sample lies in the top ten.

The sample was naive CD4+ T cells from blood. The cell subset or site label, read with the paper, signifies: true naive CD4+ T cells. The clonotype originates from a woman between 18 and 29 years old in good health. The chain links TRBV5-1 with TRBJ2-7; 8 bases in the junction line up with TRBD2. The nucleotides are TGCGCCAGCAGGACTAGCGAAAGCTCCTACGAGCAGTACTTC. This codes for CASRTSESSYEQYF.